The clone carrying this T cell receptor beta chain was detected many times. The CDR3 sequence is 15 residues long. Germline V lookup: CDR1 MNHNS, CDR2 SASEGT. V lost 6 bases and J lost 2; bases outside the gene matches: 4. The method was immunoSEQ multiplex PCR; TCRdb's version includes in-frame clones alone and lacks a portion of them. The table records nearly 750,000 clones, around 70% of them present only once. The data belong to a study of shared clonotypes between healthy human individuals. The sequence was obtained from a woman under 40 in good health. This chain connects TRBV6-1 to TRBJ2-2; 9 bases match TRBD1. Sequencing was done on a sample of memory CD4+ T cells sorted from blood. Stated subset: CD45RA-negative fraction. In DNA, the CDR3 is TGTGCCAGCAGACCGGACAGGGGAAACACCGGGGAGCTGTTTTTT. This gives the protein CASRPDRGNTGELFF.